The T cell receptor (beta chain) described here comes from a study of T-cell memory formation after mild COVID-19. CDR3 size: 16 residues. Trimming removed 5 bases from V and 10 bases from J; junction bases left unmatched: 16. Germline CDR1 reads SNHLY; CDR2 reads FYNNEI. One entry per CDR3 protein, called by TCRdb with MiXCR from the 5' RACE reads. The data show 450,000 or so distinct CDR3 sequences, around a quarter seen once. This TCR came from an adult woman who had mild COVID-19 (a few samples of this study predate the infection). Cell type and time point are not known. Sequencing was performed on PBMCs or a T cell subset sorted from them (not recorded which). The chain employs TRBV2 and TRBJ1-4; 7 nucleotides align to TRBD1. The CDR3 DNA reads TGTGCCAGCAGTCCCAGTCCGACAGGGCAAGGGGGAAAACTGTTTTTT. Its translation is CASSPSPTGQGGKLFF. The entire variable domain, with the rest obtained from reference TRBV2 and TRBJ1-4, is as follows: EPEVTQTPSHQVTQMGQEVILRCVPISNHLYFYWYRQILGQKVEFLVSFYNNEISEKSEIFDDQFSVERPDGSNFTLKIRSTKLEDSAMYFCASSPSPTGQGGKLFFGSGTQLSVL.